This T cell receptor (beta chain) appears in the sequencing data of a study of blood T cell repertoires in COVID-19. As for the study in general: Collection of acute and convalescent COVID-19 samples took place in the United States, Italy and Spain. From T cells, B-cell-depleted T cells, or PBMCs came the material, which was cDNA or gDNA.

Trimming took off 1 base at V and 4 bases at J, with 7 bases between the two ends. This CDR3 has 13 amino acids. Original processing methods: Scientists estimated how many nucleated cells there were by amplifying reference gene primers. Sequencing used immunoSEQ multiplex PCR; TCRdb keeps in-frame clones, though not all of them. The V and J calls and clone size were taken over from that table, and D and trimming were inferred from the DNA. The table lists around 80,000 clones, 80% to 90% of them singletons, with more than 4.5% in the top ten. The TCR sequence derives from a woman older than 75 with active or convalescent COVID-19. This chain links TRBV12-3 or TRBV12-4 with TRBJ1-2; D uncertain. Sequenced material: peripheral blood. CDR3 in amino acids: CASSLDRFYGYTF. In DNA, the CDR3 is TGTGCCAGCAGTTTAGACAGATTCTATGGCTACACCTTC.